This is a list of T cell receptor beta chains from one sample in a study of blood T cell repertoires in COVID-19. Data came from immunoSEQ multiplex PCR; TCRdb stores just in-frame clones and leaves some out. Of 250,000 or so clones in the sample, 80% to 90% were seen once. The sequenced material came from peripheral blood. The source of these receptors is a man younger than 45 with COVID-19, enrolled during active disease. CDR3s include the opening cysteine and the closing phenylalanine or tryptophan. Fields, in order: V gene, clone size, J gene, D gene, CDR3 DNA, CDR3 protein. A D gene is named only where the DNA matches it firmly. A row's size may be missing; if present it is once, few, many or a size class.

V gene: TRBV5-1; clone size: .; J gene: TRBJ2-7; D gene: .; CDR3 DNA: TGCGCCAGCAGCTTAGGGACTCAGGCCTACGAGCAGTACTTC; CDR3 protein: CASSLGTQAYEQYF
V gene: TRBV11-2; clone size: .; J gene: TRBJ1-1; D gene: .; CDR3 DNA: TGTGCCAGCAGTTGGACATTTGGAACTGAAGCTTTCTTT; CDR3 protein: CASSWTFGTEAFF
V gene: TRBV9; clone size: .; J gene: TRBJ1-1; D gene: .; CDR3 DNA: TGTGCCAGCAGCGGCCAGGTAAGCACTGAAGCTTTCTTT; CDR3 protein: CASSGQVSTEAFF
V gene: TRBV19; clone size: .; J gene: TRBJ1-6; D gene: TRBD1; CDR3 DNA: TGTGCCAGTAGTGTAGACCGGACAGGACCTCATTCACCCCTCCACTTT; CDR3 protein: CASSVDRTGPHSPLHF
V gene: TRBV19; clone size: .; J gene: TRBJ1-2; D gene: TRBD1; CDR3 DNA: TGTGCCAGTAGTATACCGGGGGACAGGGTTACCTATGGCTACACCTTC; CDR3 protein: CASSIPGDRVTYGYTF
V gene: TRBV19; clone size: .; J gene: TRBJ2-2; D gene: .; CDR3 DNA: TGTGCCAGTAGTATAGCCCGCATGAACACCAGGGAGCTGTTTTTT; CDR3 protein: CASSIARMNTRELFF
V gene: TRBV29-1; clone size: .; J gene: TRBJ2-7; D gene: TRBD1; CDR3 DNA: TGCAGCGCCCAGGGACAGGGGGCCTACGAGCAGTACTTC; CDR3 protein: CSAQGQGAYEQYF
V gene: TRBV5-6; clone size: .; J gene: TRBJ2-7; D gene: .; CDR3 DNA: TGTGCCAGCAGCGCCCCGGGACTCCCCCCCTACGAGCAGTACTTC; CDR3 protein: CASSAPGLPPYEQYF
V gene: TRBV2; clone size: few; J gene: TRBJ2-7; D gene: .; CDR3 DNA: TGTGCCAGCAGTGTGTATGACAGAGACGGCTACGAGCAGTACTTC; CDR3 protein: CASSVYDRDGYEQYF
V gene: TRBV6-2/TRBV6-3; clone size: .; J gene: TRBJ2-3; D gene: .; CDR3 DNA: TGTGCCAGCAGTTACGGGCAACCCGTTAGAGATACGCAGTATTTT; CDR3 protein: CASSYGQPVRDTQYF
V gene: TRBV7-3; clone size: .; J gene: TRBJ1-2; D gene: .; CDR3 DNA: TGTGCCAGCAGCTTAAGCGGGAGAGCTAACTATGGCTACACCTTC; CDR3 protein: CASSLSGRANYGYTF
V gene: TRBV7-9; clone size: .; J gene: TRBJ1-1; D gene: TRBD1; CDR3 DNA: TGTGCCAGCAGCTCCCAACAGGGGAGAAACACTGAAGCTTTCTTT; CDR3 protein: CASSSQQGRNTEAFF
V gene: TRBV7-6; clone size: once; J gene: TRBJ2-7; D gene: TRBD1; CDR3 DNA: TGTGCCAGCAGCTTCTCCCAGGACAGGAATTCCTACGAGCAGTACTTC; CDR3 protein: CASSFSQDRNSYEQYF
V gene: TRBV18; clone size: .; J gene: TRBJ2-7; D gene: TRBD1; CDR3 DNA: TGTGCCAGCTCAACGGGGCTTGCAGGGACAGTCCTTTACGAGCAGTACTTC; CDR3 protein: CASSTGLAGTVLYEQYF
V gene: TRBV12-3/TRBV12-4; clone size: .; J gene: TRBJ1-5; D gene: .; CDR3 DNA: TGTGCCAGCAGTGCAGGGGAACAGCCCCAGCATTTT; CDR3 protein: CASSAGEQPQHF
V gene: TRBV5-6; clone size: once; J gene: TRBJ2-1; D gene: .; CDR3 DNA: TGTGCCAGCAGCCGTATAGGAGAGGGTGCCTACAATGAGCAGTTCTTC; CDR3 protein: CASSRIGEGAYNEQFF
V gene: TRBV21-1; clone size: .; J gene: TRBJ2-7; D gene: .; CDR3 DNA: TGTGCCAGCAGCACTCGCCGGGACAGGGAAGATTGGGGGTATAACGAGCAGTACTTC; CDR3 protein: CASSTRRDREDWGYNEQYF
V gene: TRBV7-9; clone size: few; J gene: TRBJ1-6; D gene: TRBD1; CDR3 DNA: TGTGCCAGCAGCCGGGACAGGGAAAATTCACCCCTCCACTTT; CDR3 protein: CASSRDRENSPLHF
V gene: TRBV5-1; clone size: .; J gene: TRBJ1-4; D gene: TRBD1; CDR3 DNA: TGCGCCAGCTGCAGGGGGCAAGATGAAAAACTGTTTTTT; CDR3 protein: CASCRGQDEKLFF
V gene: TRBV4-2; clone size: .; J gene: TRBJ1-4; D gene: .; CDR3 DNA: TGTGCCAGCAGCCATCCCGGGAGGAGGGATGAAAAACTGTTTTTT; CDR3 protein: CASSHPGRRDEKLFF
V gene: TRBV7-2; clone size: .; J gene: TRBJ2-1; D gene: TRBD2; CDR3 DNA: TGTGCCAGCAGCGTACACCAGCGGGGGACGAGTGAGCAGTTCTTC; CDR3 protein: CASSVHQRGTSEQFF
V gene: TRBV6-5; clone size: .; J gene: TRBJ2-7; D gene: .; CDR3 DNA: TGTGCCAGCCCCCGACAGGACAGCTCCTACGAGCAGTACTTC; CDR3 protein: CASPRQDSSYEQYF
V gene: TRBV19; clone size: .; J gene: TRBJ2-2; D gene: TRBD1; CDR3 DNA: TGTGCCAGTACCCCAGGGGGCGAGGGGGAGCTGTTTTTT; CDR3 protein: CASTPGGEGELFF
V gene: TRBV11-2; clone size: .; J gene: TRBJ1-2; D gene: .; CDR3 DNA: TGTGCCAGCAGCCTCATGGTTGGGGGCGGAGGTGGCTACACCTTC; CDR3 protein: CASSLMVGGGGGYTF
V gene: TRBV7-2; clone size: .; J gene: TRBJ2-7; D gene: TRBD1; CDR3 DNA: TGTGCCAGCAGCTTTGACAGGGGGCTCTACGAGCAGTACTTC; CDR3 protein: CASSFDRGLYEQYF
V gene: TRBV19; clone size: .; J gene: TRBJ2-1; D gene: .; CDR3 DNA: TGTGCCAGTAGTATAGTACTAGGAGACAATGAGCAGTTCTTC; CDR3 protein: CASSIVLGDNEQFF
V gene: TRBV5-1; clone size: .; J gene: TRBJ2-1; D gene: .; CDR3 DNA: TGCGCCAGCTCCAGGCGGGCGGTTACTTACAATGAGCAGTTCTTC; CDR3 protein: CASSRRAVTYNEQFF
V gene: TRBV6-6; clone size: .; J gene: TRBJ2-2; D gene: TRBD2; CDR3 DNA: TGTGCCAGCAGCCTAGGGGCGGGGGCCGGGGAGCTGTTTTTT; CDR3 protein: CASSLGAGAGELFF
V gene: TRBV4-1; clone size: .; J gene: TRBJ1-1; D gene: .; CDR3 DNA: TGCGCCAGCAGCCACTACGACAGATTCACTGAAGCTTTCTTT; CDR3 protein: CASSHYDRFTEAFF
V gene: TRBV5-1; clone size: .; J gene: TRBJ1-4; D gene: .; CDR3 DNA: TGCGCCAGCAGATCGACAGTGACTAATGAAAAACTGTTTTTT; CDR3 protein: CASRSTVTNEKLFF
V gene: TRBV6-1; clone size: .; J gene: TRBJ1-5; D gene: .; CDR3 DNA: TGTGCCAGCAGTGACGGACAGCCTTCGAGGAGTCAGCCCCAGCATTTT; CDR3 protein: CASSDGQPSRSQPQHF
V gene: TRBV7-2; clone size: .; J gene: TRBJ2-1; D gene: .; CDR3 DNA: TGTGCCAGCAGCCCGAGGCTCTCCCACAATGAGCAGTTCTTC; CDR3 protein: CASSPRLSHNEQFF
V gene: TRBV19; clone size: .; J gene: TRBJ2-1; D gene: TRBD2; CDR3 DNA: TGTGCCAGTAGTATACTAGCGGGGTTTACGAATGAGCAGTTCTTC; CDR3 protein: CASSILAGFTNEQFF
V gene: TRBV6-5; clone size: .; J gene: TRBJ2-7; D gene: .; CDR3 DNA: TGTGCCAGCAGTCCCCATTCAGGGGACTACGAGCAGTACTTC; CDR3 protein: CASSPHSGDYEQYF
V gene: TRBV11-2; clone size: .; J gene: TRBJ1-4; D gene: .; CDR3 DNA: TGTGCCAGCAGCTCCCGGGACGGCGGGGGAAAACTGTTTTTT; CDR3 protein: CASSSRDGGGKLFF
V gene: TRBV27; clone size: .; J gene: TRBJ1-5; D gene: .; CDR3 DNA: TGTGCCAGCAGTTACTTTAGCAATCAGCCCCAGCATTTT; CDR3 protein: CASSYFSNQPQHF
V gene: TRBV2; clone size: once; J gene: TRBJ1-1; D gene: .; CDR3 DNA: TGTGCCAGCAGGCAGGGTCTCACTGAAGCTTTCTTT; CDR3 protein: CASRQGLTEAFF
V gene: TRBV19; clone size: .; J gene: TRBJ1-6; D gene: .; CDR3 DNA: TGTGCCAGTAGTATGCTTAGCCCCAATTCACCCCTCCACTTT; CDR3 protein: CASSMLSPNSPLHF
V gene: TRBV12-5; clone size: .; J gene: TRBJ1-2; D gene: .; CDR3 DNA: TGTGCTAGTGGTTTGGTAACGGCGGCTAGAGATGGCTACACCTTC; CDR3 protein: CASGLVTAARDGYTF
V gene: TRBV4-2; clone size: .; J gene: TRBJ1-6; D gene: .; CDR3 DNA: TGTGCCAGCAGCCAAGTTGGACAGTCATTCTACTCACCCCTCCACTTT; CDR3 protein: CASSQVGQSFYSPLHF
V gene: TRBV3-1/TRBV3-2; clone size: .; J gene: TRBJ1-5; D gene: TRBD1; CDR3 DNA: TGTGCCAGCAGCCAAGAAGGGGGCGAGTATCAGCCCCAGCATTTT; CDR3 protein: CASSQEGGEYQPQHF
V gene: TRBV30; clone size: .; J gene: TRBJ1-2; D gene: .; CDR3 DNA: TGTGCCTGGAGTCCCGCGCAGGGTATCTACACCTTC; CDR3 protein: CAWSPAQGIYTF
V gene: TRBV18; clone size: .; J gene: TRBJ2-1; D gene: TRBD2; CDR3 DNA: TGTGCCAGCTCACCGGGACTAGCGGGTAACTACAATGAGCAGTTCTTC; CDR3 protein: CASSPGLAGNYNEQFF
V gene: TRBV2; clone size: .; J gene: TRBJ1-1; D gene: .; CDR3 DNA: TGTGCCACGACGACAGTGAACACTGAAGCTTTCTTT; CDR3 protein: CATTTVNTEAFF
V gene: TRBV7-3; clone size: .; J gene: TRBJ1-2; D gene: .; CDR3 DNA: TGTGCCAGCAGCTTAAACGAGGGATATGGCTACACCTTC; CDR3 protein: CASSLNEGYGYTF
V gene: TRBV6-2/TRBV6-3; clone size: .; J gene: TRBJ2-1; D gene: TRBD1; CDR3 DNA: TGTGCCAGCAGTTACCTAGGACAGGGTCACCATGAGCAGTTCTTC; CDR3 protein: CASSYLGQGHHEQFF
V gene: TRBV4-3; clone size: once; J gene: TRBJ1-1; D gene: .; CDR3 DNA: TGCGCCAGCAGCCAAGATCTTAACACTGAAGCTTTCTTT; CDR3 protein: CASSQDLNTEAFF
V gene: TRBV13; clone size: .; J gene: TRBJ2-1; D gene: TRBD2; CDR3 DNA: TGTGCCAGCAGCATAATTAGCGGGATAATTTACAATGAGCAGTTCTTC; CDR3 protein: CASSIISGIIYNEQFF
V gene: TRBV19; clone size: once; J gene: TRBJ2-1; D gene: .; CDR3 DNA: TGTGCCAGTACCCGCGGGGCCTACAATGAGCAGTTCTTC; CDR3 protein: CASTRGAYNEQFF
V gene: TRBV19; clone size: .; J gene: TRBJ1-5; D gene: .; CDR3 DNA: TGTGCCAGTAGTATTAGTCATCCGAGCAATCAGCCCCAGCATTTT; CDR3 protein: CASSISHPSNQPQHF